Presented here are 21 T cell receptor beta chains from one specimen sequenced in a study of blood T cell repertoires in COVID-19. Produced via immunoSEQ multiplex PCR; TCRdb's table is partial and in-frame only. The sample contains approximately 300,000 clones, over 70% of which appear only once. Material for sequencing was peripheral blood. The receptors derive from a woman between 50 and 59 years old with acute or convalescent COVID-19.

This clone was counted once. This chain uses TRBV10-3 with TRBJ2-3; no firm D call. Germline CDR1 and CDR2: ENHRY and SYGVKD. The CDR3 length is 14 residues. V was cut by 0 bases and J by 2 bases, with 6 bases left in between. For the CDR3, the DNA is TGTGCCATCAGTGAGTCAAGCGTCACAGATACGCAGTATTTT. Translated, it gives CAISESSVTDTQYF.

A word on this clone: The same CDR3 arises from other DNA sequences in this sample as well. This sequence joins TRBV19 and TRBJ1-1; D possibly corresponds to TRBD1 (6 bases). V lost 3 bases to trimming and J lost 7 bases, with 12 bases between them. Germline CDR1 LNHDA, CDR2 SQIVND (reference sequence). The CDR3 totals 13 residues. CDR3 nucleotide sequence: TGTGCCAGTAGTATCCTAGGGGGGGGTGAAGCTTTCTTT. Protein: CASSILGGGEAFF.

This chain links TRBV25-1 with TRBJ1-6, with D possibly matching TRBD1 (5 bases). V was shortened by 10 bases and J by 7 bases, with 17 bases between the two germline ends. This CDR3 contains 14 residues. CDR1 is MGHDK, CDR2 SYGVNS, per germline. The CDR3 DNA follows: TGTGCCACCCGCGGAGGGGCCGGGAATTCACCCCTCCACTTT. Protein: CATRGGAGNSPLHF.

This sequence joins TRBV30 and TRBJ2-3; TRBD2 matches at 8 bases. Germline CDR1 is GTSNPN and CDR2 is SVGIG (reference sequence). CDR3 size: 13 residues. Trimming cost V 1 base and J 5 bases; bases outside gene matches: 2. The CDR3 reads CAWSGGGIDTQYF. CDR3 coding DNA: TGTGCCTGGAGTGGCGGGGGGATAGATACGCAGTATTTT.

A word on this clone: This same CDR3 is encoded by further DNA sequences in the sample. The V gene is TRBV18, the J gene TRBJ2-2; 8 nucleotides line up with TRBD1. The ends lost 4 bases at V and 1 base at J; junction bases unmatched: 2. The germline V gene has CDR1 KGHSH and CDR2 LQKENI. The CDR3 runs to 15 residues. In nucleotides, the CDR3 is TGTGCCAGCTCACTGGGGACAGGGAACACCGGGGAGCTGTTTTTT. Encoded protein: CASSLGTGNTGELFF. The complete variable domain, with remaining parts taken from reference TRBV18 and TRBJ2-2, reads NAGVMQNPRHLVRRRGQEARLRCSPMKGHSHVYWYRQLPEEGLKFMVYLQKENIIDESGMPKERFSAEFPKEGPSILRIQQVVRGDSAAYFCASSLGTGNTGELFFGEGSRLTVL.

This rearrangement joins TRBV29-1 to TRBJ2-1, with a possible D match to TRBD2 (6 bases). CDR1 and CDR2 from the germline V gene are SQVTM and ANQGSEA. V lost 3 bases, J lost 7 bases, and 10 bases lay in between. The CDR3 loop spans 12 amino acids. The DNA of the CDR3 is TGCAGCGTTGACGGGACTTTTAATGAGCAGTTCTTC. Its translation: CSVDGTFNEQFF.

The V and J genes are TRBV5-4 and TRBJ2-3; D uncertain. V lost 4 bases, J lost 0 bases, and 6 bases lay in between. The CDR3 is made up of 13 amino acids. Germline CDR1 SGHNT, CDR2 YYREEE (reference sequence). The CDR3: CASSSLSTDTQYF. CDR3 nucleotide sequence: TGTGCCAGCAGCAGCCTGAGCACAGATACGCAGTATTTT. Filled out from reference TRBV5-4 and TRBJ2-3, the complete variable domain reads ETGVTQSPTHLIKTRGQQVTLRCSSQSGHNTVSWYQQALGQGPQFIFQYYREEENGRGNFPPRFSGLQFPNYSSELNVNALELDDSALYLCASSSLSTDTQYFGPGTRLTVL.

This clone was counted between two and nine times. The chain couples TRBV3-1 (or the pseudogene TRBV3-2) to TRBJ2-3, with D possibly matching TRBD2 (5 bases). CDR3 size: 14 residues. The germline V and J ends were trimmed by 4 bases and 5 bases, with 13 bases remaining between them. Looked up from germline, CDR1 is LGHDT and CDR2 is YNNKEL (reference sequence). This CDR3 is CASSPTRGGDTQYF. Written as DNA, the CDR3 is TGTGCCAGCAGCCCCACTCGGGGTGGAGATACGCAGTATTTT.

The chain links TRBV7-3 to TRBJ2-3, with D perhaps TRBD1 (5 bases). The germline V gene has CDR1 SGHTA and CDR2 FQGTGA. This CDR3 contains 14 residues. The V end was cut by 2 bases, the J end by 6 bases, with 12 bases between. The CDR3 reads CASSLGQGPDTQYF. CDR3 DNA sequence: TGTGCCAGCAGCTTAGGGCAGGGTCCCGATACGCAGTATTTT.

J is TRBJ1-1 and V is TRBV28; D is uncertain. The CDR3 is made up of 13 amino acids. CDR1 and CDR2 (germline): MDHEN, SYDVKM. Trimming cost V 3 bases and J 3 bases, with 8 bases left between them. The CDR3 DNA reads as TGTGCCAGCAGTTTGCGGGCGGACACTGAAGCTTTCTTT. Residues: CASSLRADTEAFF.

The J gene is TRBJ1-2, the V gene TRBV6-1; tentative D call: TRBD1 (5 bases). The CDR3 runs 15 residues. The V gene's germline CDR1 is MNHNS and CDR2 SASEGT. Trimming removed 3 bases at V and 8 bases at J, with 19 bases between. The CDR3 DNA sequence: TGTGCCAGCAGTGATAGGAGGGGTGATCTGGACGGCTACACCTTC. It translates to CASSDRRGDLDGYTF.

Only one count was recorded for this clone. The CDR3 loop is CASSIAGTGNEQYF. CDR3 sequence (DNA): TGTGCCAGCTCAATCGCCGGGACAGGGAACGAGCAGTACTTC. The V and J genes are TRBV18 and TRBJ2-7; TRBD1 matches at 9 bases. The germline gives CDR1 KGHSH, CDR2 LQKENI. CDR3 length: 14 amino acids. V was clipped by 5 bases and J by 5 bases; unmatched bases: 7.

V usage is TRBV2 and J usage is TRBJ2-3; 11 bases are a match to TRBD1. Germline V CDR1 and CDR2: SNHLY, FYNNEI. The CDR3 has 14 amino acids. With 6 bases clipped from V and 4 bases from J, the junction kept 3 bases outside the gene matches. The CDR3 region is CASRSGQGADTQYF. The CDR3 nucleotides are TGTGCCAGCAGATCGGGACAGGGGGCAGATACGCAGTATTTT.

V is TRBV20-1 and J is TRBJ1-2; D ambiguous. Germline V lookup: CDR1 DFQATT, CDR2 SNEGSKA (reference sequence). The V end was cut by 3 bases, the J end by 0 bases, with 14 bases between. There are 15 residues in the CDR3. In nucleotides, the CDR3 is TGCAGTGCTAGTCCCGGAGACGGAGCTAACTATGGCTACACCTTC. This codes for CSASPGDGANYGYTF.

This chain links TRBV5-4 with TRBJ2-3, with D possibly matching TRBD1 (7 bases). Germline-derived CDR1 and CDR2 are SGHNT and YYREEE (reference sequence). There are 14 residues in the CDR3. Trimming left V 2 bases short and J 6 bases short, with 13 bases between. CDR3 sequence: CASSFRGEGDTQYF. The CDR3, as DNA: TGTGCCAGCAGCTTCAGGGGGGAAGGGGATACGCAGTATTTT.

The chain uses TRBV5-4 and TRBJ1-1; TRBD1 might be the D (6 bases). The germline V gene encodes CDR1 SGHNT and CDR2 YYREEE (reference sequence). This CDR3 is 13 amino acids long. V was shortened by 6 bases and J by 1 base, with 10 bases between the two germline ends. The CDR3 nucleotides are TGTGCCAGCACCGTGGGACAGAACACTGAAGCTTTCTTT. This gives the protein CASTVGQNTEAFF.

J is TRBJ2-7 and V is TRBV1; the D call of TRBD2 is as the table states it, not checked on the DNA. TRBV1 is designated a pseudogene. The CDR3 length is 15 residues. CDR3 in DNA: TGCACCAGCACCCCACTGATCATGAGCTCCTACGAGCAGTACTTC. The encoded protein is CTSTPLIMSSYEQYF.

This chain links TRBV7-9 with TRBJ2-5; the match to TRBD1 covers 7 bases. This CDR3 comprises 17 residues. Germline V gives CDR1 SEHNR, CDR2 FQNEAQ (reference sequence). The V segment lost 1 base and the J segment 0 bases; nucleotides outside the gene matches: 8. CDR3 region: CASSLGVQGMDQETQYF. DNA of the CDR3: TGTGCCAGCAGCTTAGGAGTACAGGGGATGGACCAAGAGACCCAGTACTTC.

The chain links TRBV29-1 to TRBJ2-3, with D possibly TRBD1 on 5 matching bases. The germline gives CDR1 SQVTM, CDR2 ANQGSEA. The ends were cut back, 4 bases at V and 4 bases at J, with 6 bases in the middle. This CDR3 is built from 11 residues. Here the CDR3 reads CSVGQSDTQYF. DNA of the CDR3: TGCAGCGTTGGACAGTCAGATACGCAGTATTTT.

As DNA, the CDR3 is TGTGCCACCAGTAGGTCGCTCGGCAGGCAACGAAACACCATATATTTT. Its translation: CATSRSLGRQRNTIYF. The chain carries TRBV24-1 and TRBJ1-3; unclear D gene. This CDR3 region has 16 residues. With 6 bases removed from V and 5 bases from J, the gap between germline ends came to 19 bases. The V gene's germline CDR1 is KGHDR and CDR2 SFDVKD.

This rearrangement joins TRBV19 to TRBJ1-2; D gene ambiguous. CDR3 length: 13 residues. V was shortened by 3 bases and J by 6 bases, with 11 bases between the two germline ends. Looked up from germline, CDR1 is LNHDA and CDR2 is SQIVND (reference sequence). The CDR3 DNA sequence: TGTGCCAGTAGTATCGCAATTCGAGATGGCTACACCTTC. Protein product: CASSIAIRDGYTF. Using reference TRBV19 and TRBJ1-2 for the parts outside the CDR3, the full variable domain is DGGITQSPKYLFRKEGQNVTLSCEQNLNHDAMYWYRQDPGQGLRLIYYSQIVNDFQKGDIAEGYSVSREKKESFPLTVTSAQKNPTAFYLCASSIAIRDGYTFGSGTRLTVV.